This T cell receptor beta chain was obtained from a study of regulatory T cells in long-lasting Graves disease. For the study at large: Persistent cases took antithyroid drugs over 5 years and stayed TSH receptor antibody positive. Study-level points and caveats: TRBV28, TRBJ1-2 and TRBJ2-5 were segments that persistent disease favored. Thyroid tissue was not sampled; only peripheral blood was.

The germline CDR1 and CDR2 sequences are MDHEN and SYDVKM. The CDR3 has 15 residues. V gave up 1 base and J gave up 7 bases, with 14 bases separating them. Construction of the TCR beta libraries employed iRepertoire HTBI primers in conjunction with Arm-PCR of CDR3 regions. Per the study methods: Spanning all samples, the identified segments comprised around 64 TRBV and 14 TRBJ. TCRdb re-derived calls from the multiplex PCR reads in MiXCR, one entry per CDR3 protein. What appears here as the V and J calls and clone size reflects TCRdb's work, not the paper's. The repertoire has about 470,000 distinct CDR3 sequences, less than 25% of them found once; the top ten carry roughly 8%. Ten or more counts support this clonotype. Its antigen is currently unknown. Sample time point: persistent/refractory GD, antithyroid drugs over 5 years with positive TRAb. There was RNA extracted from PBMCs, and the TCR library was made from it.

The receptor was derived from a female donor with Graves disease. The sequencing here drew on peripheral blood mononuclear cells (PBMCs), taken when the disease was refractory, from a patient treated with antithyroid drugs. The rearrangement links TRBV28 to TRBJ1-5, with TRBD1 as a possible D gene (5 bases). CDR3 DNA: TGTGCCAGCAGTTTATACGGCAGGCAGGGCCAGCCCCAGCATTTT. Translated, it gives CASSLYGRQGQPQHF.